This entry describes one T cell receptor beta chain. The sample originates from a study of blood T cell repertoires in COVID-19. Recruits, aged 18 to 89 years, lived in 20 to 30 US areas. All recovered Cohort 3 donors got two negative PCRs, got clearance, or saw symptom resolution. In the authors' methods: Amplifying reference gene primers gave estimates of nucleated cell counts. Assay used: immunoSEQ multiplex PCR; TCRdb lists only in-frame clones, some missing. That table supplies the V and J calls and clone size; D and trimming were determined from the DNA. This table has 310,000 or so clones, about 90% appearing once. The CDR3 length is 14 residues. The germline V and J ends were trimmed by 7 bases and 6 bases, with 19 bases remaining between them. The V gene's germline CDR1 is SEHNR and CDR2 FQNEAQ (reference sequence).

This clonotype originated in a woman under 40 who had recovered from COVID-19. The rearrangement uses TRBV7-9 and TRBJ2-7, with D possibly matching TRBD2 (5 bases). Sequencing was carried out using PBMCs or T cells enriched from blood (not recorded which). CDR3 DNA sequence: TGTGCCAGCACCCCCTCTAGCCCCTACGGCGAGCAGTACTTC. Its translation is CASTPSSPYGEQYF.